A single sample is the source of the 18 T cell receptor beta chains below, sequenced in a study of CXCR3-negative and CXCR3-positive naive CD8 T cells. Libraries were UMI-labeled 5' RACE TRB cDNA. From its re-call of the 5' RACE reads, TCRdb lists each CDR3 protein once, without DNA. This table holds more than 65,000 distinct CDR3 sequences. Sequenced sample: naive CXCR3- CD8+ T cells from blood. Sample subset: CD45RO-CCR7+CD27+CD95- naive CD8+ T cells lacking CXCR3 (TNR3-). The receptors derive from a human donor in good health. Some clones in this sample may be carry-over from other donors' samples.

The gene calls are TRBV20-1 and TRBJ2-1; the D call from TCRdb, TRBD1, cannot be confirmed without DNA. The CDR3 has 13 residues. Germline-derived CDR1 and CDR2 are DFQATT and SNEGSKA (reference sequence). The CDR3 here is CSASGGPRGEQFF.

This chain uses TRBV9 with TRBJ2-1. CDR1 is SGDLS, CDR2 YYNGEE, per germline. The CDR3 extends over 15 amino acids. Here the CDR3 reads CASSVEQIAYNEQFF.

The chain joins TRBV5-1 to TRBJ1-6; TCRdb's D call, TRBD1, is unchecked because there is no DNA. This CDR3 spans 14 amino acids. CDR1 SGHRS and CDR2 YFSETQ come from the germline V gene. CDR3 region: CASSLEGASSPLHF.

This chain links TRBV7-2 with TRBJ1-3; TCRdb returns TRBD1, unconfirmable since there is no DNA. CDR3 length: 15 residues. CDR1 and CDR2 (germline): SGHTA, FQGNSA. CDR3: CASSLDPGAGNTIYF. The complete variable domain, with remaining parts taken from reference TRBV7-2 and TRBJ1-3, reads GAGVSQSPSNKVTEKGKDVELRCDPISGHTALYWYRQSLGQGLEFLIYFQGNSAPDKSGLPSDRFSAERTGGSVSTLTIQRTQQEDSAVYLCASSLDPGAGNTIYFGEGSWLTVV.

The chain is built from TRBV28 and TRBJ2-3; the D call from TCRdb, TRBD1, cannot be confirmed without DNA. CDR3 size: 17 residues. Germline CDR1 is MDHEN and CDR2 is SYDVKM. Here the CDR3 reads CASSSPTWGSGTDTQYF.

The V and J genes are TRBV6-2 or TRBV6-3 and TRBJ1-1; TCRdb returns TRBD1, unconfirmable since there is no DNA. Germline CDR1 MNHEY, CDR2 SVGEGT. The CDR3 sequence is 15 residues long. The CDR3 loop is CASSYPWDLRTEAFF.

The chain combines TRBV18 with TRBJ2-7; checking the TCRdb D call of TRBD1 is not possible without DNA. CDR1 is KGHSH, CDR2 LQKENI, per germline. CDR3 size: 15 residues. The CDR3 protein is CASSLSGTGSYEQYF.

The CDR3 loop is CASSHGRGKPYEQYF. The genes are TRBV9 and TRBJ2-7; the TCRdb call, TRBD1, lacks DNA for checking. The CDR3 sequence is 15 residues long. Germline values: CDR1 SGDLS, CDR2 YYNGEE.

This sequence joins TRBV2 and TRBJ1-6. The CDR3 runs 16 residues. The germline V gene encodes CDR1 SNHLY and CDR2 FYNNEI. The CDR3 loop is CATNPAQDRGFSPLHF.

This sequence joins TRBV7-3 and TRBJ2-7; no DNA is available, so the TRBD1 call from TCRdb remains unchecked. The CDR3 runs 14 residues. Germline CDR1 SGHTA, CDR2 FQGTGA. The CDR3 protein is CASSQDSVSYEQYF.

The chain carries TRBV20-1 and TRBJ2-1; the TCRdb D gene call, TRBD2, has no DNA to confirm it. CDR1 and CDR2 (germline): DFQATT, SNEGSKA (reference sequence). The CDR3 has 14 amino acids. The CDR3: CSVDLGGRGDEQFF.

The genes are TRBV7-9 and TRBJ2-5. The CDR3 runs 12 residues. Germline assignment: CDR1 SEHNR and CDR2 FQNEAQ (reference sequence). CDR3 sequence: CASSYVAETQYF.

This chain links TRBV12-5 with TRBJ1-2; the TCRdb D gene call, TRBD1, has no DNA to confirm it. Germline CDR1 LGHNT, CDR2 FRNRAP. The CDR3 is made up of 16 amino acids. The CDR3 region is CASGLANRGPLLGYTF.

V usage is TRBV4-2 and J usage is TRBJ2-1; the D call from TCRdb, TRBD2, cannot be confirmed without DNA. The CDR3 is 19 residues long. Germline assignment: CDR1 LGHNA and CDR2 YNFKEQ. The CDR3 sequence is CASSPEVPLAGAPGNEQFF.

This rearrangement joins TRBV28 to TRBJ1-4; with no DNA, the TCRdb D assignment of TRBD1 cannot be verified. Germline CDR1 and CDR2: MDHEN and SYDVKM. The CDR3 consists of 12 residues. The CDR3 protein is CASSPDAGKLFF.

The chain is built from TRBV12-3 or TRBV12-4 and TRBJ2-2. The CDR3 runs to 11 residues. CDR3 sequence reads: CASTDAGELFF.

This sequence joins TRBV21-1 and TRBJ2-6; TCRdb returns TRBD1, unconfirmable since there is no DNA. TRBV21-1 is a pseudogene. This CDR3 is 16 amino acids long. CDR3 in amino acids: CASSKGDASGANVLTF.

This chain joins TRBV7-9 and TRBJ2-7; checking the TCRdb D call of TRBD2 is not possible without DNA. The germline CDR1 and CDR2 sequences are SEHNR and FQNEAQ (reference sequence). This CDR3 spans 16 amino acids. The CDR3 sequence is CASSPRTSGRGYEQYF.